This T cell receptor (beta chain) was found in a study of shared T cell receptors in the human thymus. Sequencing used immunoSEQ multiplex PCR; TCRdb keeps in-frame clones, though not all of them. Of hundreds of thousands of clones in the sample, 87% were seen once. CDR3 length: 16 residues. V lost 0 bases and J lost 6, with 17 bases in between. Germline V gives CDR1 MRHNA, CDR2 SNTAGT. Separately, the same data were catalogued under a study of human thymus T cells. That source adds: It was from resections taken during corrective heart surgery that the thymus tissue came. Apparent skewing of V and J gene usage characterized both thymic and blood repertoires.

The origin of this receptor is a boy under two years old with a congenital heart defect. The rearrangement links TRBV6-4 to TRBJ1-2; D remains unclear. Sequencing was done on a sample of thymocytes. In DNA form, the CDR3 reads TGTGCCAGCAGTGACTCCTCCCGGGCGGGGTTCCATGGCTACACCTTC. It yields the protein CASSDSSRAGFHGYTF.